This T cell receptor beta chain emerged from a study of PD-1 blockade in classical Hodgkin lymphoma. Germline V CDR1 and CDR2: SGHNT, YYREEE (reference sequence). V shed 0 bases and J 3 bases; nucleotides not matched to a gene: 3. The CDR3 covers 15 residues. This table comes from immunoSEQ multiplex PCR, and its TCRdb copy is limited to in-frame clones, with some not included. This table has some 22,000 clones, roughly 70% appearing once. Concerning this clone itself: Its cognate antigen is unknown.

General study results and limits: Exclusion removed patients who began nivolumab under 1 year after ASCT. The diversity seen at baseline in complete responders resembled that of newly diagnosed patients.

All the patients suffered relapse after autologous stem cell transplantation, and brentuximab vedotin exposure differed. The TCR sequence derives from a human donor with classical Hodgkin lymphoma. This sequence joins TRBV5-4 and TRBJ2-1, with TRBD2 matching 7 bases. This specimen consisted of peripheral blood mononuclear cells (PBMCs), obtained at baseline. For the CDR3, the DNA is TGTGCCAGCAGCTTGGCAGCGGGGAGCTACAATGAGCAGTTCTTC. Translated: CASSLAAGSYNEQFF.